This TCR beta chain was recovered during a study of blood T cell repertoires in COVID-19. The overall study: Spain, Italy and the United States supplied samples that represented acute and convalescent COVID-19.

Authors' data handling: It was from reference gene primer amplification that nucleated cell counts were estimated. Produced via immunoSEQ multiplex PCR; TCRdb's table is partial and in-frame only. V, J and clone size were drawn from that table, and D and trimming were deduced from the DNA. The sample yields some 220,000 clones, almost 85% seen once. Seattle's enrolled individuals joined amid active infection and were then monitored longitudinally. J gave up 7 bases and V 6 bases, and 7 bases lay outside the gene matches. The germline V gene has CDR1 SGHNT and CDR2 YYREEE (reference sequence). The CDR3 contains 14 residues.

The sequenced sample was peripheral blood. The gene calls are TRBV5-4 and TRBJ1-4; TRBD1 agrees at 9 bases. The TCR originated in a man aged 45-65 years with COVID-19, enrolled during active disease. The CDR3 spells CASTPGQGGEKLFF. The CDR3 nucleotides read TGTGCCAGCACCCCGGGACAGGGAGGTGAAAAACTGTTTTTT.